This T cell receptor beta chain was sequenced for a study of blood T cell repertoires in COVID-19 (dated by TCRdb to about 2020). Regarding the complete study: Samples covering the acute and convalescent phases of COVID-19 were provided by collaborators in the United States, Italy and Spain. The prospective study material was composed of cDNA or gDNA derived from T cells, B-cell-depleted T cells, or PBMCs. Nearly every sample came with metadata listing a de-identified subject ID, COVID-19 status, age in years and sex. The repertoires were released in a freely available public database intended as a resource for research on the immune response to SARS-CoV-2. The samples were drawn from two sources: the first 160 participants of the ongoing ImmuneRACE study, and 950 to 1,500 subjects contributed by 6 global collaborators. Subjects who had been exposed to COVID-19, were actively infected with it, or had recovered from it provided the deeply sampled blood TCRbeta repertoires that made up the dataset. Where available, HLA class I and class II types were taken from metadata supplied by the sample provider and were not determined by assay-based typing.

Each collaborating institution followed its own protocols to collect whole blood in K2EDTA tubes. Collaborator samples were shipped for TCRbeta analysis as frozen whole blood, isolated PBMCs, or DNA extracted from either sample type. TCRbeta CDR3 regions were amplified from genomic DNA by means of the immunoSEQ Assay, a bias-controlled multiplex PCR. For the original study's pipeline: The number of nucleated cells in each sample was estimated from the amplification of reference gene primers within the assay. Sequence reads were collapsed and filtered to measure the absolute abundance of every unique TCRbeta CDR3 rearrangement. For each sample, productive Simpson clonality was calculated by taking the square root of Simpson's diversity index across productive rearrangements. The table comes from immuneACCESS by way of TCRdb, which keeps in-frame sequences with V and J called. Part of the clones is missing from these tables; in studies checked, under half for an unresolved V gene and the rest for unknown reasons. V, J and clone size are taken as reported in that table, and D and trimming were inferred from the DNA itself. This sample has 90,000 to 120,000 clones in its table, and 88% of those were observed once. 5.5% to 8% of the sample is in the top ten clones.

Note on this clone: The antigen it binds to is not known. No base quality values were provided; no much bigger clone lies one nucleotide off.

Study-wide findings and limitations: The amount of clinical and demographic metadata varied by source and participant and was provided uncurated.

CDR1 and CDR2, per the germline V gene, are MDHEN and SYDVKM. Spanning cysteine to phenylalanine, the CDR3 consists of 16 amino acids. Kept here is only the CDR3 DNA, which spans 48 bases and is read in frame from base 1. V is reduced by 6 bases and J by 1 base, leaving a spacing of 18 bases between them. The rearrangement combines TRBV28 with TRBJ1-1; no D gene call is confident. The sample taken for sequencing was peripheral blood. This TCR came from a man aged 45-60 years with active or convalescent COVID-19. For the CDR3, the sequence is CASSPGGREKNTEAFF. The nucleotides are TGTGCCAGCAGCCCCGGTGGGAGGGAAAAGAACACTGAAGCTTTCTTT. Reference TRBV28 and TRBJ1-1 genes cover what lies past the CDR3, so the full variable domain is DVKVTQSSRYLVKRTGEKVFLECVQDMDHENMFWYRQDPGLGLRLIYFSYDVKMKEKGDIPEGYSVSREKKERFSLILESASTNQTSMYLCASSPGGREKNTEAFFGQGTRLTVV.